The 32 T cell receptor beta chains below were found in one sample sequenced in a study of cytomegalovirus exposure and HLA in healthy donors. The study ran its PCR with 60 Vbeta and 13 Jbeta primers. Sequencing used immunoSEQ multiplex PCR; TCRdb keeps in-frame clones, though not all of them. The data hold some 180,000 clones, with approximately 80% observed a single time. Material: PBMCs. The receptors derive from a middle-aged man in good health and CMV-seropositive.

The CDR3 spells CASSIARQGGGNSPLHF. CDR3 coding DNA: TGTGCCAGTAGTATAGCTCGACAGGGTGGAGGGAATTCACCCCTCCACTTT. The rearrangement links TRBV19 to TRBJ1-6; 7 bases are shared with TRBD1. The germline CDR1 and CDR2 sequences are LNHDA and SQIVND (reference sequence). CDR3 length: 17 residues. V was pared by 1 base and J by 7 bases, with 10 bases of the junction left unmatched.

V gene TRBV5-4 combines with J gene TRBJ2-2, with 11 bases fitting TRBD2. This CDR3 spans 16 amino acids. Germline CDR1 SGHNT, CDR2 YYREEE (reference sequence). The J segment lost 2 bases and the V segment lost 2 bases, leaving 2 bases of the junction unmatched. The CDR3 DNA follows: TGTGCCAGCAGCTTACGACTAGCGGGAAACACCGGGGAGCTGTTTTTT. As protein: CASSLRLAGNTGELFF.

This chain joins TRBV11-3 and TRBJ2-1; 7 bases match TRBD2. V trimming: 5 bases; J trimming: 6 bases; junction bases outside the gene matches: 4. The CDR3 is made up of 13 amino acids. Germline assignment: CDR1 SGHNT and CDR2 YENEEA. CDR3 nucleotides: TGTGCCAGCAGCCGGACTAGTATCAATGAGCAGTTCTTC. Encoded protein: CASSRTSINEQFF.

The chain links TRBV4-1 to TRBJ2-5, with D hard to call. Germline V lookup: CDR1 MGHRA, CDR2 YSYEKL. This CDR3 spans 13 amino acids. V was pared by 0 bases and J by 2 bases, with 4 bases between. The CDR3 is CASSQEYQETQYF. The CDR3 bases are TGCGCCAGCAGCCAAGAGTATCAAGAGACCCAGTACTTC.

The rearrangement links TRBV6-5 to TRBJ2-5; 9 bases line up with TRBD2. The V gene's germline CDR1 is MNHEY and CDR2 SVGAGI. Trimming removed 6 bases from V and 5 bases from J; junction bases left unmatched: 10. This CDR3 is built from 15 residues. CDR3 residues: CASSQLAAGGETQYF. CDR3 bases: TGTGCCAGCAGCCAACTAGCGGCGGGAGGGGAGACCCAGTACTTC.

The rearrangement joins TRBV10-3 to TRBJ2-1; TRBD2 aligns across 10 bases. Germline V lookup: CDR1 ENHRY, CDR2 SYGVKD. The CDR3 is 17 amino acids. Losses at the gene ends were 4 bases for V and 4 bases for J; bases not matched to a gene: 10. CDR3 DNA: TGTGCCATCAGTGTTTACCCTCTAGCGGGGGTTTACAATGAGCAGTTCTTC. Translation gives CAISVYPLAGVYNEQFF.

The CDR3 sequence: CASSSPGGRGTGELFF. DNA for the CDR3: TGTGCCAGCAGTTCGCCGGGGGGGCGCGGCACCGGGGAGCTGTTTTTT. The chain employs TRBV28 and TRBJ2-2, with 8 bases identical to TRBD2. The CDR3 covers 16 residues. V shed 4 bases and J 4 bases; nucleotides not matched to a gene: 8. Germline CDR1 MDHEN, CDR2 SYDVKM.

This chain uses TRBV25-1 with TRBJ1-1, with D possibly being TRBD1 (6 bases). Trimming took off 2 bases at V and 7 bases at J, with 14 bases between the two ends. The CDR3 runs to 14 residues. CDR1 is MGHDK and CDR2 is SYGVNS in the germline V gene. The CDR3 is CASSEMGGLGEAFF. The CDR3 region has the DNA TGTGCCAGCAGTGAAATGGGGGGGCTAGGTGAAGCTTTCTTT.

This chain joins TRBV18 and TRBJ2-5; 8 positions match TRBD2. The CDR3 contains 12 residues. V shed 6 bases, J shed 5 bases, and the junction held 2 bases outside the gene matches. CDR1 and CDR2 (germline): KGHSH, LQKENI. CDR3 residues: CASSTGGETQYF. The CDR3, as DNA: TGTGCCAGCTCTACGGGGGGGGAGACCCAGTACTTC.

The CDR3 is CSVGNSGRPDEQYF. The CDR3 coding sequence is TGCAGCGTTGGTAATAGCGGGAGACCCGACGAGCAGTACTTC. The chain carries TRBV29-1 and TRBJ2-7, with 9 bases aligning to TRBD2. The J segment lost 5 bases and the V segment lost 4 bases, leaving 9 bases of the junction unmatched. The germline CDR1 and CDR2 sequences are SQVTM and ANQGSEA. This CDR3 comprises 14 residues.

The sample holds one count of this clone. V is TRBV19 and J is TRBJ2-2; 12 bases are a match to TRBD1. The trim removed 4 bases at V and 2 bases at J, leaving 14 bases unmatched. CDR1 is LNHDA and CDR2 is SQIVND in the germline V gene (reference sequence). This CDR3 has 20 residues. The CDR3 DNA sequence: TGTGCCAGTAGTAATCGGGTGGGACAGGGGGCCCGCCGAAACACCGGGGAGCTGTTTTTT. It encodes CASSNRVGQGARRNTGELFF.

This clone was seen only once. This rearrangement joins TRBV7-2 to TRBJ2-3, with 8 bases matching TRBD1. CDR1 is SGHTA, CDR2 FQGNSA, per germline. This CDR3 has 14 residues. V shed 5 bases and J 6 bases; nucleotides not matched to a gene: 7. The CDR3 sequence: CASSISDREDTQYF. CDR3 bases: TGTGCCAGCAGCATCTCGGACAGGGAGGATACGCAGTATTTT.

J is TRBJ1-3 and V is TRBV6-4; tentatively, D is TRBD1 (5 bases). The CDR3 sequence is 18 residues long. Germline CDR1 MRHNA, CDR2 SNTAGT. Trimming shortened V by 1 base and J by 0 bases, and 16 bases separated the two germline ends. The chain's CDR3 is CASSDLPRVLFSGNTIYF. CDR3 nucleotide sequence: TGTGCCAGCAGTGACTTACCCAGGGTCCTATTCTCTGGAAACACCATATATTTT.

To note about this clone: One junction end disagrees with the germline gene, perhaps due to a read error. The rearrangement joins TRBV2 to TRBJ1-4; D is unclear. Germline V lookup: CDR1 SNHLY, CDR2 FYNNEI. The CDR3 is 14 amino acids. CDR3: CASSERPGGEKLSF. For the CDR3, the DNA is TGTGCCAGCAGTGAAAGGCCAGGTGGTGAAAAACTGTCTTTT.

This clone was observed a few times. The chain couples TRBV5-1 to TRBJ2-7; 7 bases are a match to TRBD1. V lost 4 bases to trimming and J lost 1 base; unmatched junction nucleotides: 5. The CDR3 length is 14 residues. CDR1 is SGHRS, CDR2 YFSETQ, per germline. CDR3 DNA sequence: TGCGCCAGCAGCCAAGCGACAGGGTCCTACGAGCAGTACTTC. This translates into CASSQATGSYEQYF. The full variable domain, rest sourced from reference TRBV5-1 and TRBJ2-7, is KAGVTQTPRYLIKTRGQQVTLSCSPISGHRSVSWYQQTPGQGLQFLFEYFSETQRNKGNFPGRFSGRQFSNSRSEMNVSTLELGDSALYLCASSQATGSYEQYFGPGTRLTVT.

The chain joins TRBV4-3 to TRBJ1-4; the D gene is possibly TRBD1 (6 bases). From germline, CDR1 is LGHNA and CDR2 YSLEER. The V and J ends lost 4 bases and 6 bases respectively, with 18 bases between them. The CDR3 sequence is 16 residues long. The CDR3 coding sequence is TGCGCCAGCAGCCGGGGAGGGGGGGCTCGGGATGAAAAACTGTTTTTT. Encoded protein: CASSRGGGARDEKLFF.

This rearrangement joins TRBV25-1 to TRBJ2-6; 8 nucleotides line up with TRBD2. This CDR3 is 17 amino acids long. The germline CDR1 and CDR2 sequences are MGHDK and SYGVNS. The V segment lost 7 bases and the J segment 0 bases; nucleotides outside the gene matches: 8. CDR3 DNA: TGTGCCAGCATTATCGAGCGGGGGTCCTCTGGGGCCAACGTCCTGACTTTC. Amino acids: CASIIERGSSGANVLTF. The full variable domain, with the rest looked up from reference TRBV25-1 and TRBJ2-6, is EADIYQTPRYLVIGTGKKITLECSQTMGHDKMYWYQQDPGMELHLIHYSYGVNSTEKGDLSSESTVSRIRTEHFPLTLESARPSHTSQYLCASIIERGSSGANVLTFGAGSRLTVL.

The chain employs TRBV11-2 and TRBJ2-1, with TRBD2 matching 9 bases. The V gene end was trimmed by 10 bases and the J gene end by 9 bases; junction bases not matched to a gene: 10. CDR1 and CDR2 (germline): SGHAT, FQNNGV. The CDR3 covers 13 residues. This chain's CDR3 is CATAGAGGREQFF. The CDR3 nucleotides read TGTGCCACGGCCGGGGCGGGGGGGCGTGAGCAGTTCTTC. Drawing the rest from reference TRBV11-2 and TRBJ2-1, the complete variable domain is EAGVAQSPRYKIIEKRQSVAFWCNPISGHATLYWYQQILGQGPKLLIQFQNNGVVDDSQLPKDRFSAERLKGVDSTLKIQPAKLEDSAVYLCATAGAGGREQFFGPGTRLTVL.

The chain links TRBV21-1 to TRBJ2-5; the table names TRBD2, a call not compared with the DNA. TRBV21-1 has pseudogene status. The CDR3 is 10 amino acids. As DNA, the CDR3 is TGTGCCACCCCTCCAGAGACCCAGTACTTC. Protein product: CATPPETQYF.

The V call is TRBV28, the J call TRBJ2-3; the D gene is possibly TRBD2 (5 bases). Deletions cut 4 bases from V and 2 bases from J, with 7 bases between. Germline CDR1 MDHEN, CDR2 SYDVKM. The CDR3 covers 13 residues. CDR3 nucleotide sequence: TGTGCCAGCAGTTCCGGGAACACAGATACGCAGTATTTT. This sequence encodes CASSSGNTDTQYF.

The chain recombines TRBV6-5 with TRBJ2-7, with TRBD1 identical over 7 bases. This CDR3 is 15 amino acids long. Germline values: CDR1 MNHEY, CDR2 SVGAGI. The junction had 6 bases not matched to a gene; V was cut back by 2 bases and J by 2 bases. CDR3 residues: CASSYTGVGTYEQYF. The CDR3 DNA reads as TGTGCCAGCAGTTACACAGGGGTGGGGACCTACGAGCAGTACTTC.

The rearrangement links TRBV28 to TRBJ1-2, with D tentatively TRBD1 (6 bases). The V end lost 9 bases, the J end lost 5 bases, and 19 bases lay between the germline ends. The CDR3 has 14 amino acids. Germline assignment: CDR1 MDHEN and CDR2 SYDVKM. In DNA form, the CDR3 reads TGTGCCAGTATTCTGGCAGGGGATACTTATGGCTACACCTTC. Protein sequence: CASILAGDTYGYTF.

The chain links TRBV7-2 to TRBJ2-7; 11 nucleotides line up with TRBD2. Germline V CDR1 and CDR2: SGHTA, FQGNSA. The V and J ends lost 4 bases and 2 bases, in that order; junction bases with no gene match: 1. The CDR3 is 14 residues long. CDR3 in amino acids: CASSSGLAAYEQYF. CDR3 nucleotides: TGTGCCAGCAGCTCGGGACTAGCGGCCTACGAGCAGTACTTC.

This rearrangement joins TRBV27 to TRBJ1-5; D not resolved. Germline CDR1 and CDR2: MNHEY and SMNVEV (reference sequence). CDR3 length equals 14 residues. Trimming shortened V by 3 bases and J by 1 base, and 7 bases separated the two germline ends. The CDR3 DNA follows: TGTGCCAGCAGTTTTTCGGGAAGCAATCAGCCCCAGCATTTT. The encoded protein is CASSFSGSNQPQHF.

This clone was seen a single time. This chain joins TRBV6-1 and TRBJ1-4; D gene ambiguous. Germline V gene sequence: CDR1 MNHNS, CDR2 SASEGT. The CDR3 runs 13 residues. Trimming removed 1 base at V and 11 bases at J, with 11 bases between. The CDR3 sequence: CASSEDPLRKLFF. The CDR3 DNA reads TGTGCCAGCAGTGAAGACCCGTTGCGGAAACTGTTTTTT.

The rearrangement uses TRBV5-1 and TRBJ2-2, with unresolved D. Germline V gene sequence: CDR1 SGHRS, CDR2 YFSETQ. The ends were cut back, 0 bases at V and 1 base at J, with 7 bases in the middle. This CDR3 spans 15 amino acids. The CDR3 DNA follows: TGCGCCAGCAGCTTGGGACACCTGAACACCGGGGAGCTGTTTTTT. It encodes CASSLGHLNTGELFF. The full variable domain, completed using reference TRBV5-1 and TRBJ2-2, is KAGVTQTPRYLIKTRGQQVTLSCSPISGHRSVSWYQQTPGQGLQFLFEYFSETQRNKGNFPGRFSGRQFSNSRSEMNVSTLELGDSALYLCASSLGHLNTGELFFGEGSRLTVL.

The chain is built from TRBV5-4 and TRBJ2-7, with D unclear. V lost 4 bases and J lost 2, with 7 bases in between. The germline CDR1 and CDR2 sequences are SGHNT and YYREEE (reference sequence). This CDR3 has 12 amino acids. CDR3 loop: CASSTDTYEQYF. In DNA, the CDR3 is TGTGCCAGCAGCACCGACACCTACGAGCAGTACTTC.

The genes are TRBV2 and TRBJ2-1; possibly TRBD1 for D (5 bases). The ends were cut back, 7 bases at V and 11 bases at J, with 15 bases in the middle. The CDR3 is 12 amino acids. Germline V lookup: CDR1 SNHLY, CDR2 FYNNEI. In DNA, the CDR3 is TGTGCCAGCACGGAAGACGGACATCAGCAGTTCTTC. This encodes CASTEDGHQQFF.

This chain uses TRBV6-1 with TRBJ2-7; 7 bases are a match to TRBD1. Trimming at V came to 9 bases and at J to 4 bases, leaving 12 bases not matched to a gene. The CDR3 spans 14 residues. Germline CDR1 reads MNHNS; CDR2 reads SASEGT. The CDR3 protein is CASSKGKGAYEQYF. For the CDR3, the DNA is TGTGCCAGTAGTAAAGGGAAGGGGGCATACGAGCAGTACTTC.

The J gene is TRBJ2-6, the V gene TRBV19; D may be TRBD1 (6 bases). Germline assignment: CDR1 LNHDA and CDR2 SQIVND (reference sequence). The CDR3 has 16 residues. V gave up 6 bases and J gave up 4 bases, with 16 bases separating them. CDR3 sequence (DNA): TGTGCCAGTAGCGTATTACAGGGATCAGGGGCCAACGTCCTGACTTTC. This sequence encodes CASSVLQGSGANVLTF.

The V and J genes are TRBV27 and TRBJ2-1; TRBD2 agrees at 11 bases. This CDR3 contains 15 residues. CDR1 and CDR2 (germline): MNHEY, SMNVEV (reference sequence). The V segment lost 6 bases and the J segment 7 bases; nucleotides outside the gene matches: 8. Here the CDR3 reads CASSLGLAGINEQFF. The CDR3 nucleotides read TGTGCCAGCAGCCTTGGACTAGCGGGTATAAATGAGCAGTTCTTC.

The chain is built from TRBV15 and TRBJ2-1; D may be TRBD2 (5 bases). Germline CDR1 LNHNV, CDR2 YYDKDF (reference sequence). Trimming pared 2 bases from V and 0 bases from J, leaving 14 bases between. The CDR3 has 17 residues. The CDR3 DNA sequence: TGTGCCACCAGCAGACATCCTCTAGGGAGCTCCTACAATGAGCAGTTCTTC. Translation gives CATSRHPLGSSYNEQFF.